The sequence of this T cell receptor beta chain was determined in a study of cytomegalovirus exposure and HLA in healthy donors (dated by TCRdb to 2016 to 2017). Looking at the study overall: An earlier analysis of some 600 of the donors reported 250 to 350 Gb of sequence data and 117 million unique TCR beta sequences obtained from about 170 million T cells. Approximately 300 gigabases of sequencing data and 91 million or so unique TCR sequences made up an early release that covered approximately 620 HLA-typed donors. The genetic ancestry cluster associated with self-reported Caucasian donors included approximately 85% of the 398 genotyped donors. The aim of the study was to test whether cataloging public T cell receptors could identify signatures of past pathogen exposure. The study used immunosequencing to profile the T cell repertoires of 670 or so subjects and linked those repertoires to cytomegalovirus serostatus. In addition to the first cohort of 500 to 850 subjects, a separate validation cohort of around 110 different subjects was used. High-throughput TCR immunosequencing, statistical association of individual TCRs with disease status, and machine learning were combined to predict cytomegalovirus infection status. A later analysis re-examined previously published TCR beta repertoires from more than 600 donors and added high-resolution HLA genotyping to investigate patterns of TCR occurrence. Rather than drawing on any new phenotypic data, the later analysis identified candidate immune exposures from TCR beta sequences and the way those sequences occurred across donors. In an earlier analysis of roughly 600 of the donors, high-throughput TCR beta sequencing was used to judge whether each TCR beta V gene segment behaved as functional or pseudogenic. Donor age, sex, ethnicity and CMV serostatus were compiled together with the repertoire data. In a later genetic analysis, genome-wide SNP genotypes for about three fifths of the roughly 670 donors were used, and that subset was treated as a discovery cohort. Every repertoire in the discovery cohort had been generated on one and the same sequencing platform. Class I and class II HLA loci were covered by the typing at four-digit resolution. The number of typed donors differed by locus: about 620-640 for A, B, C, DRB1 and DQB1; some 540 for DQA1; around 610 for DPA1; and some 430 for DPB1. A few DR-DQ haplotypes were treated as single units for association and clustering because of strong linkage in the cohort. Among some 400 genotyped donors of the cohort, an average of approximately 230,000 unique TCR beta nucleotide sequences were sequenced per donor, around 18% of them non-productive. What the authors observed across the whole study: According to a later analysis, TCR association rates differed among HLA loci, with DRB1 alleles showing the most associated TCRs and HLA-C alleles showing the fewest. A later analysis found that most CMV-associated TCR beta chains appeared HLA-restricted, with HLA associations seemingly driven largely by CMV exposure. Immune exposure information for the cohort was limited to CMV serostatus. A further reported finding was that TCR beta sequences accurately predicted the HLA-A and HLA-B alleles for most subjects in the first cohort. Because HLA typing was unavailable for some donors at each locus, only the typed subset was used in association tests. A group of highly shared sequence variants was considered likely to be a technical artifact of the sequencing pipeline. Assigning TCR associations to individual alleles was difficult when HLA alleles, especially DR and DQ, strongly co-occurred. Correlated functional status among segregating V segments might be attributable to linkage disequilibrium, but an unknown experimental factor could not be ruled out. Because counts were too low, approximately 15 rarely observed V segments, including chromosome 9 orphons, were excluded from the earlier analysis of 587 of the donors. Cytomegalovirus status was reported to be diagnosed by the classifier with high specificity and sensitivity in both the original and validation cohorts. The authors suggested that the approach could potentially be extended to other disease states and immunological phenotypes. Some IMGT-functional V segments, including TRBV6-2 and TRBV6-3, could not be distinguished by the 87-base-pair reads and were therefore excluded. In vitro tests confirmed that three of the cytomegalovirus-associated TCR beta chains recognize cytomegalovirus antigens. In the study, 150 to 200 TCR beta chains were listed as associated with cytomegalovirus. Only TCR beta chains were sequenced in this cohort, and the absence of alpha or paired-chain data limited detectable features. Specific HLA alleles were associated with roughly 16,000 TCR beta sequences at a false discovery rate of 0.05 in a later analysis. While some public TCRs were present in many individuals, most TCR sequences turned up only very rarely across donors. Sequencing depth was assumed to be roughly uniform across donors in the presence/absence analyses, though that assumption may not hold. In a later analysis, HLA-associated TCR beta chains showed more clonal expansion and lower generation probabilities than non-associated chains that were equally common. In an earlier analysis of some 500 of the donors, most TCR beta V segments were observed in productive rearrangements about 87% or about 30% of the time, broadly matching IMGT annotations. In a later genetic analysis, fewer N-insertions in productive TCRs were reported among donors in an Asian-associated ancestry cluster than the 666-donor mean. An association between a missense DCLRE1C variant and V-gene and J-gene trimming of TCR beta chains was found in a later genetic analysis and replicated in an independent cohort. According to a later analysis, parvovirus B19, influenza, CMV and Epstein-Barr virus appeared linked to several top co-occurrence clusters.

From a lookup of the germline V gene, CDR1 and CDR2 are SGHTA and FQGNSA. Inclusive of the bounding cysteine and phenylalanine, the CDR3 is 14 residues long. Just the 42-base CDR3 DNA is kept, in frame starting at base 1. Compared with germline, V lacks 3 bases and J lacks 7 bases; bases without a gene match: 3. A remark on this clone: This clone's antigen is unknown.

The cohort consisted of fewer than 700 healthy bone marrow donors. At the time of sampling, every cohort member was nominally healthy, though immune exposures that went unrecorded were likely present. The donor was CMV seronegative and was included in the group of hundreds of seronegative cohort members. Every donor gave a peripheral blood sample, and the peripheral blood mononuclear cells from that sample were used for TCR beta sequencing. Genomic DNA extraction from the blood cell samples was performed with the Qiagen DNeasy Blood Extraction Kit. Library preparation was by the immunoSEQ multiplex PCR assay. A mixture of 60 forward primers for TCR Vbeta segments and 13 reverse primers for TCR Jbeta segments was used in the multiplex PCR. The CDR3 region of rearranged TCR beta genes was amplified from genomic DNA with a multiplex PCR assay. The amplified TCR beta libraries were sequenced on the Illumina HiSeq System as 87-base-pair reads. Regarding the original processing steps: A later analysis tallied around 87 million unique TCR beta chains across the 700 or so repertoires, and some 12 million of those chains were shared by two or more donors. Raw reads were error-corrected and collapsed into unique sequences by a nearest-neighbor algorithm in which closely related sequences were merged to remove PCR and sequencing errors. Alignment of CDR3 sequences to IMGT reference sequences was used to assign V, D and J gene segments. For a sequence to be retained, a match of at least six nucleotides was required to both a V gene segment and a J gene segment. Rearrangements were called productive when the CDR3 lacked stop codons and stayed in frame with V and J; all others were non-productive. CDR3 was defined according to IMGT convention as the region running from the second conserved V-encoded cysteine to the conserved J-encoded phenylalanine. Sequences without an unambiguous match to a single V gene segment were excluded from the earlier analysis of almost 600 of the donors. In an earlier analysis of about 590 of the donors, a V segment was called functional when productive rearrangements were above 56.7%, and segregating when the standard deviation between donors exceeded 5%. A statistical classification framework was built for diagnosing cytomegalovirus status from the catalog of TCR beta chain sequences. V and J gene assignment, in a later analysis, came from comparing TCR nucleotide sequences with IMGT/GENE-DB human TR gene sequences. A later analysis assigned CDR3 sequences and most-parsimonious VDJ recombination scenarios with the TCRdist pipeline. A later analysis defined each TCR beta chain by its CDR3 amino acid sequence plus V-gene family, and excluded reads lacking a unique V-gene family. In a later analysis, fewer than 600 highly shared, low-generation-probability nucleotide sequences were removed to address suspected cross-contamination and a sequencing artifact. A later analysis calculated a clonal expansion index for each public chain from normalized within-repertoire ranks of inferred template counts. In a later analysis, generation probabilities were computed with a VDJ recombination model fitted to out-of-frame rearrangements, and the resulting probabilities were checked against IGoR. In a later analysis, TCR-TCR, TCR-HLA and TCR-CMV co-occurrence was scored with hypergeometric tests, and a repertoire-size bias correction was applied to TCR pairs. A later analysis estimated false discovery rates by permuting HLA or CMV assignments 20 times. In a later analysis, co-occurring TCRs were grouped using DBSCAN, with TCRdist sequence similarity added in when clustering inside HLA-allele-positive subsets. Repertoires with fewer than 30,000 or more than 120,000 public chains, plus five repertoires with anomalous nucleotide sharing, were excluded from co-occurrence clustering. Imported from immuneACCESS, the table was reduced by TCRdb to in-frame sequences with V and J called. These copies leave out some clones; in studies compared against another copy, an unresolved V gene accounts for under half, and the cause of the remainder is not known. Clonal size and the V and J genes are those of that table, whereas D and trimming came from the DNA. The sample's clone listing holds tens of thousands of clones. Of the sample, roughly 2.7% is held by the ten largest clones.

This chain joins TRBV7-2 to TRBJ1-4, with 9 middle bases fitting TRBD1. This TCR derives from a man aged 40-49 years in good health and CMV-seronegative. Sequencing was done on a sample of PBMCs. The CDR3 region has the sequence CASSLDRGLEKLFF. The DNA is TGTGCCAGCAGCTTGGACAGGGGTCTTGAAAAACTGTTTTTT.